A single TCR beta chain is shown here with its context. Ten or more counts support this clonotype. Its antigen is unknown. No base quality values were provided; no much bigger clone lies one nucleotide off. Only healthy Caucasian donors were included. The twin cohort comprised three pairs of female monozygotic twins, all aged roughly 18 to 30 years. RNA for TCR libraries was isolated from peripheral blood mononuclear cells. These data originate in a study of identical twins (TCRdb year 2016). For the wider study: To test whether fetal clonotypes persist, this study deep-sequenced TCR alpha and beta repertoires from monozygotic twins, from unrelated adults of various ages, and from cord blood. To rule out contamination, replicate twin experiments were performed at different times with different library preparation protocols. The paper as a whole reports these results and caveats: Zero-insertion analyses could be partly confounded by invariant T cells such as MAIT and iNKT, although diverse VJ usage argued against such confounding for most clonotypes. The excess sharing between twins in beta out-of-frame sequences was weaker because fewer shared sequences reduced the signal-to-noise ratio. Compared with coincidental sharing between unrelated individuals, out-of-frame TCR alpha sequences shared between twins showed an excess of sequences with low generation probability. Recombination models systematically underestimated out-of-frame TCR alpha sharing in monozygotic twins but agreed with sharing between unrelated individuals. Abundant cord blood beta clonotypes had fewer insertions, young adult naive repertoires showed a similar but weaker trend, and memory repertoires showed no such trend. Because the same donors could not be followed over many years, the conclusions relied on cross-sectional statistical analysis.

Libraries were built with 5' RACE. Sequenced using an Illumina HiSeq 2000. A universal primer binding site was added through template switching, and the final cDNA carried a unique molecular identifier so that TCR cDNA molecules could be counted accurately. First-strand cDNA for TCR alpha and beta chains was synthesized from specific primers in the conserved constant-segment region. To control for contamination, every cDNA library was double barcoded, receiving both a SMART-Mk sample barcode and Illumina barcodes. TruSeq adapter sequences, together with Illumina sample barcodes, were added in two successive PCR steps. TCR alpha and beta cDNA libraries were sequenced on the Illumina HiSeq platform with custom primers. The study's own analysis went as follows. MiGEC was used to process raw reads and extract unique molecular identifiers, and MiXCR was used to find CDR3 positions. For each individual, recombination models were inferred using an EM algorithm with the repgenHMM and IGoR tools. Shared clonotypes were analyzed with the tcR package in R, and sharing was normalized by the product of cloneset sizes. Out-of-frame nonproductive sequences were analyzed to study raw recombination free of thymic and clonal selection effects. TCRdb cleaned the public reads at Q25 with fastp, built clones with MiXCR and kept in-frame beta chains. Rows matching on CDR3 protein sequence are summarized as one entry with the most common DNA and genes. It is TCRdb's table, rather than the study itself, that gives the V and J calls and clone size. Recorded for this sample are under 900,000 distinct CDR3 sequences; about 12% of them occurred a single time. The ten largest clones represent about 1.5% of the sample.

These same data were also listed under a study on yellow fever vaccine responses in identical twins. Per that second paper: According to the authors, in identical twins the way T cells responded to vaccination appeared partly convergent and partly personalized. The study precisely tracked vaccine-responding T cell clones in identical twins.

The sequence was obtained from a woman aged 18-29 years in good health. Sequences were obtained from PBMCs.

Read as DNA, the sequence is TGTGCCAGCAGCTTGACAGGGGGCGGGACGGCTTTCTTT. Its amino acids are CASSLTGGGTAFF. The chain is assembled from TRBV5-6 and TRBJ1-1; the central 9 bases match TRBD1. From the germline V gene, CDR1 is SGHDT and CDR2 is YYEEEE. The cysteine opens and the phenylalanine closes a CDR3 of 13 amino acids. Left in the record is the CDR3 DNA by itself, 39 bases read in frame from the first base. Germline trimming amounts to 1 base on V and 11 bases on J, with 6 as the count of junction bases outside the gene matches.